A selection of T cell receptor beta chains follows, all from one sample in a study of blood T cell repertoires in COVID-19. Profiling relied on immunoSEQ multiplex PCR, and the TCRdb table lists in-frame clones only, not all of them. The sample contains 150,000 to 200,000 clones, roughly nine tenths of which appear only once. The sequencing sample was made of peripheral blood. Receptors originate from a woman aged 60 to 75 with COVID-19, enrolled during active disease. Each CDR3 is given with its conserved first and last residue. D genes are given only for firm matches. A row's size may be missing; if present it is once, few, many or a size class.

v_gene: TRBV5-6
j_gene: TRBJ2-7
abundance: .
d_gene: TRBD2
CDR3aa: CASSLGLAGGPPYF
CDR3nt: TGTGCCAGCAGCTTGGGACTAGCGGGAGGCCCGCCGTACTTC

v_gene: TRBV6-5
j_gene: TRBJ1-1
abundance: .
d_gene: TRBD1
CDR3aa: CASRGTGPEAFF
CDR3nt: TGTGCCAGCAGAGGGACAGGACCTGAAGCTTTCTTT

v_gene: TRBV7-2
j_gene: TRBJ2-1
abundance: .
d_gene: TRBD2
CDR3aa: CASSLVAGVSGEQFF
CDR3nt: TGTGCCAGCAGCTTAGTAGCGGGAGTGTCGGGTGAGCAGTTCTTC

v_gene: TRBV27
j_gene: TRBJ1-2
abundance: once
d_gene: TRBD1
CDR3aa: CASRSLGQGAPGYTF
CDR3nt: TGTGCCAGCAGATCCCTCGGTCAGGGGGCGCCTGGCTACACCTTC

v_gene: TRBV19
j_gene: TRBJ2-1
abundance: .
d_gene: .
CDR3aa: CASSIAEYNEQFF
CDR3nt: TGTGCCAGTAGTATTGCGGAGTACAATGAGCAGTTCTTC

v_gene: TRBV12-3/TRBV12-4
j_gene: TRBJ2-1
abundance: .
d_gene: .
CDR3aa: CASSWSGGNEQFF
CDR3nt: TGTGCCAGCAGTTGGTCCGGGGGCAATGAGCAGTTCTTC

v_gene: TRBV6-6
j_gene: TRBJ2-1
abundance: .
d_gene: TRBD2
CDR3aa: CASSPHNSGSEVNEQFF
CDR3nt: TGTGCCAGCAGTCCCCACAACAGCGGGAGTGAGGTCAATGAGCAGTTCTTC

v_gene: TRBV28
j_gene: TRBJ1-5
abundance: .
d_gene: .
CDR3aa: CASSLFAGQPQHF
CDR3nt: TGTGCCAGCAGTTTATTTGCAGGTCAGCCCCAGCATTTT

v_gene: TRBV5-4
j_gene: TRBJ2-7
abundance: .
d_gene: TRBD2
CDR3aa: CASSWGGYEQYF
CDR3nt: TGTGCCAGCAGCTGGGGGGGCTACGAGCAGTACTTC

v_gene: TRBV7-9
j_gene: TRBJ2-7
abundance: .
d_gene: .
CDR3aa: CASIVGTNSYEQYF
CDR3nt: TGTGCCAGCATCGTAGGGACAAACTCCTACGAGCAGTACTTC

v_gene: TRBV30
j_gene: TRBJ2-7
abundance: .
d_gene: .
CDR3aa: CAWSVAAGIAYEQYF
CDR3nt: TGTGCCTGGAGTGTAGCTGCGGGGATCGCCTACGAGCAGTACTTC

v_gene: TRBV11-3
j_gene: TRBJ2-7
abundance: .
d_gene: TRBD1
CDR3aa: CASSLDSQGGTYEQYF
CDR3nt: TGTGCCAGCAGCTTAGATTCACAGGGGGGAACCTACGAGCAGTACTTC

v_gene: TRBV6-5
j_gene: TRBJ1-6
abundance: .
d_gene: .
CDR3aa: CASMRHYNSPLHF
CDR3nt: TGTGCCAGCATGAGGCACTATAATTCACCCCTCCACTTT

v_gene: TRBV24-1
j_gene: TRBJ2-1
abundance: .
d_gene: .
CDR3aa: CATSDPLSGEGSYNEQFF
CDR3nt: TGTGCCACCAGTGATCCCCTTAGCGGAGAAGGGTCCTACAATGAGCAGTTCTTC

v_gene: TRBV30
j_gene: TRBJ1-1
abundance: .
d_gene: TRBD1
CDR3aa: CAWTQGDTEAFF
CDR3nt: TGTGCCTGGACACAGGGGGACACTGAAGCTTTCTTT

v_gene: TRBV7-2
j_gene: TRBJ1-2
abundance: .
d_gene: .
CDR3aa: CARETNYGYTF
CDR3nt: TGTGCCAGGGAGACTAACTATGGCTACACCTTC

v_gene: TRBV2
j_gene: TRBJ2-7
abundance: once
d_gene: TRBD1
CDR3aa: CASSERTGTGRNEQYF
CDR3nt: TGTGCCAGCAGTGAACGCACCGGGACAGGGCGGAACGAGCAGTACTTC

v_gene: TRBV15
j_gene: TRBJ2-7
abundance: .
d_gene: .
CDR3aa: CATSRDGGYEQYF
CDR3nt: TGTGCCACCAGCAGAGATGGAGGGTACGAGCAGTACTTC

v_gene: TRBV19
j_gene: TRBJ1-1
abundance: once
d_gene: TRBD1
CDR3aa: CASTGQGAKDTEAFF
CDR3nt: TGTGCCAGTACCGGACAGGGGGCAAAGGACACTGAAGCTTTCTTT

v_gene: TRBV28
j_gene: TRBJ1-2
abundance: .
d_gene: TRBD1
CDR3aa: CATLTGSFYGYTF
CDR3nt: TGTGCCACCTTGACAGGGTCGTTCTATGGCTACACCTTC

v_gene: TRBV7-8
j_gene: TRBJ1-4
abundance: .
d_gene: TRBD1
CDR3aa: CASSPREGGVEDEKLFF
CDR3nt: TGTGCCAGCAGCCCGCGGGAAGGGGGCGTCGAGGATGAAAAACTGTTTTTT

v_gene: TRBV2
j_gene: TRBJ2-5
abundance: .
d_gene: TRBD1
CDR3aa: CASSVRTGFETQYF
CDR3nt: TGTGCCAGCAGTGTTCGGACAGGCTTTGAGACCCAGTACTTC

v_gene: TRBV7-9
j_gene: TRBJ1-2
abundance: .
d_gene: .
CDR3aa: CASSHRETLYGYTF
CDR3nt: TGTGCCAGCAGCCACAGGGAGACCCTCTATGGCTACACCTTC

v_gene: TRBV5-6
j_gene: TRBJ1-5
abundance: .
d_gene: .
CDR3aa: CASSLAVSNQPQHF
CDR3nt: TGTGCCAGCAGCTTGGCAGTTAGCAATCAGCCCCAGCATTTT

v_gene: TRBV27
j_gene: TRBJ2-7
abundance: .
d_gene: TRBD1
CDR3aa: CASSPLTTGLGEQYF
CDR3nt: TGTGCCAGCAGCCCCCTTACGACAGGGTTGGGCGAGCAGTACTTC

v_gene: TRBV30
j_gene: TRBJ1-6
abundance: .
d_gene: TRBD1
CDR3aa: CAWSPMTGSNSPLHF
CDR3nt: TGTGCCTGGAGTCCAATGACAGGGAGTAATTCACCCCTCCACTTT

v_gene: TRBV5-1
j_gene: TRBJ2-5
abundance: .
d_gene: .
CDR3aa: CASSLTGRGQETQYF
CDR3nt: TGCGCCAGCAGCTTGACCGGGCGGGGCCAAGAGACCCAGTACTTC

v_gene: TRBV7-2
j_gene: TRBJ2-5
abundance: .
d_gene: .
CDR3aa: CASSFGTQETQYF
CDR3nt: TGTGCCAGCAGCTTCGGGACTCAAGAGACCCAGTACTTC

v_gene: TRBV19
j_gene: TRBJ1-5
abundance: .
d_gene: .
CDR3aa: CASSIREAGAWDQPQHF
CDR3nt: TGTGCCAGTAGTATAAGGGAGGCGGGGGCATGGGATCAGCCCCAGCATTTT

v_gene: TRBV18
j_gene: TRBJ1-1
abundance: once
d_gene: .
CDR3aa: CASSLLTSGEAFF
CDR3nt: TGTGCCAGCTCTCTCCTAACGTCAGGGGAAGCTTTCTTT

v_gene: TRBV5-1
j_gene: TRBJ2-7
abundance: .
d_gene: TRBD1
CDR3aa: CASSLDRGRSEQYF
CDR3nt: TGCGCCAGCAGCTTGGACAGGGGGAGGTCCGAGCAGTACTTC

v_gene: TRBV25-1
j_gene: TRBJ2-1
abundance: .
d_gene: .
CDR3aa: CASSELGGPNNEQFF
CDR3nt: TGTGCCAGCAGTGAATTGGGGGGGCCAAACAATGAGCAGTTCTTC

v_gene: TRBV28
j_gene: TRBJ2-4
abundance: .
d_gene: TRBD1
CDR3aa: CASSFGQGTKNIQYF
CDR3nt: TGTGCCAGCAGTTTCGGACAGGGGACCAAAAACATTCAGTACTTC

v_gene: TRBV5-4
j_gene: TRBJ1-3
abundance: .
d_gene: TRBD1
CDR3aa: CASSGDSSGNTIYF
CDR3nt: TGTGCCAGCAGCGGGGACAGCTCTGGAAACACCATATATTTT

v_gene: TRBV7-2
j_gene: TRBJ2-7
abundance: .
d_gene: TRBD2
CDR3aa: CASSSTSGRLTYEQYF
CDR3nt: TGTGCCAGCAGCTCGACTAGCGGGAGGCTGACCTACGAGCAGTACTTC

v_gene: TRBV7-3
j_gene: TRBJ2-5
abundance: .
d_gene: .
CDR3aa: CASSRSPERTQYF
CDR3nt: TGTGCCAGCAGCCGAAGTCCGGAGAGGACCCAGTACTTC

v_gene: TRBV15
j_gene: TRBJ1-3
abundance: .
d_gene: TRBD1
CDR3aa: CATSRGLTGTGNTIYF
CDR3nt: TGTGCCACCAGCAGGGGATTGACAGGGACTGGAAACACCATATATTTT

v_gene: TRBV6-5
j_gene: TRBJ2-1
abundance: .
d_gene: .
CDR3aa: CASRLGGDHNEQFF
CDR3nt: TGTGCCAGCAGACTAGGCGGGGATCACAATGAGCAGTTCTTC

v_gene: TRBV28
j_gene: TRBJ1-4
abundance: .
d_gene: .
CDR3aa: CASSLIGQGEEKLFF
CDR3nt: TGTGCCAGCAGTTTAATCGGGCAGGGCGAGGAAAAACTGTTTTTT

v_gene: TRBV5-4
j_gene: TRBJ1-1
abundance: .
d_gene: TRBD1
CDR3aa: CASSKPGTGNTEAFF
CDR3nt: TGTGCCAGCAGCAAGCCCGGGACAGGGAACACTGAAGCTTTCTTT

v_gene: TRBV10-2
j_gene: TRBJ2-7
abundance: .
d_gene: .
CDR3aa: CASIAEISYEQYF
CDR3nt: TGCGCCAGCATAGCGGAGATCTCCTACGAGCAGTACTTC

v_gene: TRBV27
j_gene: TRBJ2-7
abundance: .
d_gene: .
CDR3aa: CASSRTGSYEQYF
CDR3nt: TGTGCCAGCAGTAGGACTGGTTCCTACGAGCAGTACTTC

v_gene: TRBV7-2
j_gene: TRBJ2-7
abundance: few
d_gene: TRBD2
CDR3aa: CASEAGSWALYEQYF
CDR3nt: TGTGCCAGCGAAGCGGGATCGTGGGCCTTATACGAGCAGTACTTC

v_gene: TRBV4-2
j_gene: TRBJ1-5
abundance: .
d_gene: .
CDR3aa: CASSRVEVDQPQHF
CDR3nt: TGTGCCAGCAGCCGCGTTGAGGTTGATCAGCCCCAGCATTTT

v_gene: TRBV7-9
j_gene: TRBJ1-1
abundance: .
d_gene: TRBD1
CDR3aa: CASSLANRGPEAFF
CDR3nt: TGTGCCAGCAGCTTAGCAAACAGGGGGCCGGAAGCTTTCTTT

v_gene: TRBV7-6
j_gene: TRBJ2-3
abundance: .
d_gene: TRBD2
CDR3aa: CASSLRREAADTQYF
CDR3nt: TGTGCCAGCAGCCTCAGGCGGGAGGCGGCAGATACGCAGTATTTT

v_gene: TRBV6-6
j_gene: TRBJ2-1
abundance: .
d_gene: TRBD2
CDR3aa: CASSRWTSGPGSYNEQFF
CDR3nt: TGTGCCAGCAGTCGATGGACTAGCGGGCCAGGCTCCTACAATGAGCAGTTCTTC

v_gene: TRBV7-6
j_gene: TRBJ1-4
abundance: .
d_gene: .
CDR3aa: CASSFPLTGTGEKLFF
CDR3nt: TGTGCCAGCAGCTTTCCCCTTACAGGGACCGGGGAAAAACTGTTTTTT

v_gene: TRBV29-1
j_gene: TRBJ1-2
abundance: .
d_gene: .
CDR3aa: CSVAAGDGYTF
CDR3nt: TGCAGCGTTGCGGCAGGCGATGGCTACACCTTC

v_gene: TRBV5-4
j_gene: TRBJ1-1
abundance: .
d_gene: .
CDR3aa: CASSRQNTEAFF
CDR3nt: TGTGCCAGCAGTAGACAGAACACTGAAGCTTTCTTT

v_gene: TRBV9
j_gene: TRBJ1-6
abundance: .
d_gene: TRBD1
CDR3aa: CASSAGTGERSPLHF
CDR3nt: TGTGCCAGCAGCGCCGGGACAGGAGAACGATCACCCCTCCACTTT

v_gene: TRBV29-1
j_gene: TRBJ2-3
abundance: .
d_gene: TRBD2
CDR3aa: CSVVPGRDTDTQYF
CDR3nt: TGCAGCGTTGTCCCCGGGAGGGACACAGATACGCAGTATTTT

v_gene: TRBV2
j_gene: TRBJ1-3
abundance: .
d_gene: .
CDR3aa: CASTLKGDLGNTIYF
CDR3nt: TGTGCCAGCACCCTAAAAGGGGATCTTGGAAACACCATATATTTT

v_gene: TRBV28
j_gene: TRBJ2-1
abundance: .
d_gene: TRBD2
CDR3aa: CASSLASGRNLNEQFF
CDR3nt: TGTGCCAGCAGTTTGGCTAGCGGGAGGAACCTCAATGAGCAGTTCTTC

v_gene: TRBV5-1
j_gene: TRBJ1-5
abundance: .
d_gene: .
CDR3aa: CASSLGRGQPQHF
CDR3nt: TGCGCCAGCAGCTTGGGAAGGGGCCAGCCCCAGCATTTT